This TCR beta chain was found in a study of cytomegalovirus exposure and HLA in healthy donors. About the study: In terms of ancestry, the Caucasian-associated cluster contained 81% of the roughly 400 genotyped donors.

Primers for the PCR totalled 60 Vbeta and 13 Jbeta. Data came from immunoSEQ multiplex PCR; TCRdb stores just in-frame clones and leaves some out. The table shows fewer than 130,000 clones, with about 80% occurring only once. The CDR3 covers 15 residues. Germline assignment: CDR1 LGHNT and CDR2 FRNRAP. The junction had 8 bases not matched to a gene; V was cut back by 6 bases and J by 4 bases. A note on this clone: Its cognate antigen is unknown.

The study's findings and limits: An assumption of roughly uniform sequencing depth across donors underlay the presence/absence analyses. The classifier reportedly diagnosed cytomegalovirus status with high specificity and sensitivity. One variant, a missense change in DCLRE1C, was linked in a later analysis to TCR beta V- and J-gene trimming.

This chain links TRBV12-5 with TRBJ1-1; 10 bases are shared with TRBD1. Source material: PBMCs. This receptor was identified in a man between 45 and 60 years old in good health and CMV-seropositive. CDR3 region: CASGPSGTGATEAFF. The CDR3 DNA follows: TGTGCTAGTGGCCCGTCCGGGACAGGGGCCACTGAAGCTTTCTTT.